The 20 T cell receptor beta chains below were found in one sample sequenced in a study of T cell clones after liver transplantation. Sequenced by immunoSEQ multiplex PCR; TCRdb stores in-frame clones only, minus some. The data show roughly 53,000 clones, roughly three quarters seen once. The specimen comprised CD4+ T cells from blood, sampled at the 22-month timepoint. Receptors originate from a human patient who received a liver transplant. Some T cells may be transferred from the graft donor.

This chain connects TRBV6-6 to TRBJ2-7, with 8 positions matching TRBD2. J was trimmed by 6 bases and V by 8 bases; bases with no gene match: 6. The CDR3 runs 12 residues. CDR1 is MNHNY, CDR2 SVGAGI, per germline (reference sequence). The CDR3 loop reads CASGSGMGEQYF. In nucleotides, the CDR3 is TGTGCCAGCGGTAGCGGGATGGGCGAGCAGTACTTC.

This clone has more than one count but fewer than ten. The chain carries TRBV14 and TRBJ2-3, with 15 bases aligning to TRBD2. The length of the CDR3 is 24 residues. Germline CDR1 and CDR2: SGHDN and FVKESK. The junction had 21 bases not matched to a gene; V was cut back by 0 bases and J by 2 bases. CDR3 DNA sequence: TGTGCCAGCAGCCAAGATCGGCAACTCGTTCTAGCCGGGACTAGCGGGGGGATCACAGATACGCAGTATTTT. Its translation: CASSQDRQLVLAGTSGGITDTQYF.

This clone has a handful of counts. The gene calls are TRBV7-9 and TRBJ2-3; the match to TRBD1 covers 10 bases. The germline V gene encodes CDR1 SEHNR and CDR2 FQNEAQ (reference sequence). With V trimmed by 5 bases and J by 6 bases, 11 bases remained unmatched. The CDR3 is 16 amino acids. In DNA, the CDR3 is TGTGCCAGCAGCCGCGGGACAGGGGTCCTCGTTGATACGCAGTATTTT. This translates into CASSRGTGVLVDTQYF.

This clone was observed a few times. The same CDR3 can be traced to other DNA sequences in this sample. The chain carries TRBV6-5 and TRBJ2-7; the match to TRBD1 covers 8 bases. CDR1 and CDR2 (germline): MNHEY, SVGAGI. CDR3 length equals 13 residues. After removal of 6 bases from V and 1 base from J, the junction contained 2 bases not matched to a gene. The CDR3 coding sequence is TGTGCCAGCAGGAGGACAGGGTCCTACGAGCAGTACTTC. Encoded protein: CASRRTGSYEQYF.

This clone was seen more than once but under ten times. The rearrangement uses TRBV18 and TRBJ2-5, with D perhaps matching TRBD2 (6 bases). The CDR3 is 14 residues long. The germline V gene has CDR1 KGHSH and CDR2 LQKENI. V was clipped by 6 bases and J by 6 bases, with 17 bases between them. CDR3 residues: CASSPGEEIKTQYF. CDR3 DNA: TGTGCCAGCTCCCCGGGAGAGGAAATAAAGACCCAGTACTTC. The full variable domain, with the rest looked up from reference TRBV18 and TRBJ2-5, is NAGVMQNPRHLVRRRGQEARLRCSPMKGHSHVYWYRQLPEEGLKFMVYLQKENIIDESGMPKERFSAEFPKEGPSILRIQQVVRGDSAAYFCASSPGEEIKTQYFGPGTRLLVL.

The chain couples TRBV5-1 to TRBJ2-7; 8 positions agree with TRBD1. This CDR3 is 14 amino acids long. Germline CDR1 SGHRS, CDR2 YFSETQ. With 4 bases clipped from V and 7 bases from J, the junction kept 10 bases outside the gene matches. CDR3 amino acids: CASSTPGQAREQYF. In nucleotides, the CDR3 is TGCGCCAGCAGCACCCCGGGACAGGCGCGGGAGCAGTACTTC.

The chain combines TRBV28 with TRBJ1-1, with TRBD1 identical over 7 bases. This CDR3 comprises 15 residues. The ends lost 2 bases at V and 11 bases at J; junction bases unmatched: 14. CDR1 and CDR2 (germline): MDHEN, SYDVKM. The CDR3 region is CASSLDARGYGLAFF. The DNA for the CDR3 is TGTGCCAGCAGTTTAGACGCCAGGGGGTATGGTTTGGCTTTCTTT.

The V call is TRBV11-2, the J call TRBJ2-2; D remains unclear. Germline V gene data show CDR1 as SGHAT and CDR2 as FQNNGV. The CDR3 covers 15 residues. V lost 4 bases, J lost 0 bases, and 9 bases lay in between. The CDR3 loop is CASSSIVTNTGELFF. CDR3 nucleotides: TGTGCCAGCAGCTCGATAGTAACGAACACCGGGGAGCTGTTTTTT.

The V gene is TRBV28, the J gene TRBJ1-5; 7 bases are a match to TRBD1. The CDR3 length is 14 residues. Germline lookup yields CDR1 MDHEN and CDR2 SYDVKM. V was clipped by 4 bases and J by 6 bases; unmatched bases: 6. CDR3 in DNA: TGTGCCAGCAGTTATCAGGGGGGAGGTCAGCCCCAGCATTTT. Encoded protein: CASSYQGGGQPQHF.

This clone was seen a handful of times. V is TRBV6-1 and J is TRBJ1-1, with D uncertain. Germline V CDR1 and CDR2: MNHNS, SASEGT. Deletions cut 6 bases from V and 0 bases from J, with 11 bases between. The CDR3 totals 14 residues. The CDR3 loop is CASRRAGLNTEAFF. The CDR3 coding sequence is TGTGCCAGCAGGCGGGCGGGGTTGAACACTGAAGCTTTCTTT.

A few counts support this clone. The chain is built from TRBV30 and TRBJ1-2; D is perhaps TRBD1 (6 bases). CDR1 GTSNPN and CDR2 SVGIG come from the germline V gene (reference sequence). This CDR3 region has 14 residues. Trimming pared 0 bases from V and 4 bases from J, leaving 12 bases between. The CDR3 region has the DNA TGTGCCTGGAGTGTTCAACAGGGCAGCTATGGCTACACCTTC. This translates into CAWSVQQGSYGYTF.

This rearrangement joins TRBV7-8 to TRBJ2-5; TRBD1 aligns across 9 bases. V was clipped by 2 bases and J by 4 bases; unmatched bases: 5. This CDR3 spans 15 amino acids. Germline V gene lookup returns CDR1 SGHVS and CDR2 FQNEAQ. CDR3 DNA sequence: TGTGCCAGCAGCTTAACCCCGGGACAGGGAGAGACCCAGTACTTC. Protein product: CASSLTPGQGETQYF.

CDR3 sequence: CASSRPYLDRELFF. DNA for the CDR3: TGTGCCAGCAGCCGACCCTACTTGGATCGGGAGCTGTTTTTT. V usage is TRBV6-5 and J usage is TRBJ2-2; D is ambiguous. Per germline, CDR1 MNHEY and CDR2 SVGAGI. This CDR3 is built from 14 residues. V was pared by 6 bases and J by 9 bases, with 17 bases between.

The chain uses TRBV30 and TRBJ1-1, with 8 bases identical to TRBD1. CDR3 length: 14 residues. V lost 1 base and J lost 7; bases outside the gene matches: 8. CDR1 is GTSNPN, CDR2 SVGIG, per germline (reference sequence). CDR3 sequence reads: CAWSDQQGVGEAFF. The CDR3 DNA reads TGTGCCTGGAGTGACCAACAGGGGGTGGGTGAAGCTTTCTTT. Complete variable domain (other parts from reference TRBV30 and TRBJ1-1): SQTIHQWPATLVQPVGSPLSLECTVEGTSNPNLYWYRQAAGRGLQLLFYSVGIGQISSEVPQNLSASRPQDRQFILSSKKLLLSDSGFYLCAWSDQQGVGEAFFGQGTRLTVV.

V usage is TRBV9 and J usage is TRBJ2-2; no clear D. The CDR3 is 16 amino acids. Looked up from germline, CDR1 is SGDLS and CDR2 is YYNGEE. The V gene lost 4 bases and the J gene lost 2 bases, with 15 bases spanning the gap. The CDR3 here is CASSHQSPVNTGELFF. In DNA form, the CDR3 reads TGTGCCAGCAGCCACCAGTCGCCCGTCAACACCGGGGAGCTGTTTTTT.

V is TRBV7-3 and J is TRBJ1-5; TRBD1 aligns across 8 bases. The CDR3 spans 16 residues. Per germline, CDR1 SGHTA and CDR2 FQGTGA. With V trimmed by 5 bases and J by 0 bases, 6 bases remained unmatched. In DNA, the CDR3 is TGTGCCAGCAGCCTGCAGGGGGCTTATAGCAATCAGCCCCAGCATTTT. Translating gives CASSLQGAYSNQPQHF.

CDR3 in amino acids: CASSRTGSDTQYF. The CDR3, as DNA: TGTGCCAGCAGCAGGACAGGGTCAGATACGCAGTATTTT. The chain employs TRBV5-4 and TRBJ2-3; 8 bases match TRBD1. The junction had 2 bases not matched to a gene; V was cut back by 4 bases and J by 4 bases. Germline V lookup: CDR1 SGHNT, CDR2 YYREEE (reference sequence). The length of the CDR3 is 13 residues.

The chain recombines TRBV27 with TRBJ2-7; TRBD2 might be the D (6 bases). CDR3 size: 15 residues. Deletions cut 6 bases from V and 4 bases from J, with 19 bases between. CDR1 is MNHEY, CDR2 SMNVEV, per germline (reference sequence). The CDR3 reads CASSTLGGKSYEQYF. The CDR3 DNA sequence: TGTGCCAGCAGCACCTTAGGAGGGAAGAGTTACGAGCAGTACTTC.

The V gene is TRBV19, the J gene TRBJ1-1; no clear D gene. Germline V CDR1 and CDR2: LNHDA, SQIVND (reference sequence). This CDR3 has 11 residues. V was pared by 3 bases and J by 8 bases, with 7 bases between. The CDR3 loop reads CASSMNGEAFF. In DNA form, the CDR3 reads TGTGCCAGTAGTATGAACGGGGAAGCTTTCTTT.

CDR3 sequence reads: CASSYLKTGDYGYTF. CDR3 sequence (DNA): TGTGCCAGCAGTTACTTAAAGACAGGGGACTATGGCTACACCTTC. The rearrangement uses TRBV6-6 and TRBJ1-2; 8 bases line up with TRBD1. The V segment lost 1 base and the J segment 3 bases; nucleotides outside the gene matches: 4. CDR3 length equals 15 residues. Germline assignment: CDR1 MNHNY and CDR2 SVGAGI (reference sequence).